This T cell receptor beta chain was retrieved from a study of blood T cell repertoires in COVID-19. At the level of the study: The United States, Italy and Spain were the sources of the acute and convalescent COVID-19 samples. PBMCs, B-cell-depleted T cells, or T cells provided the cDNA or gDNA that made up the material.

CDR1 is MDHEN and CDR2 is SYDVKM in the germline V gene. Trimming removed 5 bases at V and 1 base at J, with 5 bases between. This CDR3 spans 13 amino acids. Authors' methods: Scientists estimated how many nucleated cells there were by amplifying reference gene primers. TCRdb's copy holds only in-frame clones and misses some; the assay was immunoSEQ multiplex PCR. V, J and clone size derive from that table, while D and trimming were established from the DNA sequence. The sample contains some 67,000 clones, 70% to 90% of which appear only once. The clonotype was recovered from a woman aged 55 to 70 with acute or convalescent COVID-19. V and J are TRBV28 and TRBJ2-2; weak D call: TRBD2 (5 bases). The sample consisted of peripheral blood. The CDR3 loop reads CASSRENTGELFF. In DNA form, the CDR3 reads TGTGCCAGCAGTCGGGAGAACACCGGGGAGCTGTTTTTT.